Listed below are T cell receptor beta chains from one sample, sequenced in a study of blood T cell repertoires in COVID-19. This table comes from immunoSEQ multiplex PCR, and its TCRdb copy is limited to in-frame clones, with some not included. Among some 670,000 clones, 75% to 90% were seen once, and the ten largest hold under 0.3%. The sample was peripheral blood. Every receptor here comes from a woman under 30 with acute or convalescent COVID-19. The CDR3 runs from the conserved cysteine through the conserved F or W. The D gene is left open where the match is weak. The size entry is marked missing in some rows and otherwise reads once, few, many or a size class.

V gene	clone size	CDR3 length	D gene	J gene	CDR3 protein	CDR3 DNA
TRBV29-1	.	12	.	TRBJ1-2	CSVQQSSYGYTF	TGCAGCGTTCAACAGTCCTCTTATGGCTACACCTTC
TRBV7-9	.	12	TRBD1	TRBJ1-2	CASTRTGDGYTF	TGTGCCAGCACCCGGACAGGAGATGGCTACACCTTC
TRBV29-1	.	13	.	TRBJ1-1	CSGEGRGNTEAFF	TGCAGCGGTGAGGGGAGGGGTAACACTGAAGCTTTCTTT
TRBV21-1	.	14	.	TRBJ1-5	CASKDSSFRRPQHF	TGTGCCAGCAAAGACAGTAGCTTTAGGCGGCCCCAGCATTTT
TRBV6-5	.	15	.	TRBJ2-2	CASSSSGGISGELFF	TGTGCCAGCAGCTCTTCTGGGGGGATCTCCGGGGAGCTGTTTTTT
TRBV5-1	.	13	.	TRBJ1-1	CASSLGLNTEAFF	TGCGCCAGCAGCTTGGGGCTGAACACTGAAGCTTTCTTT
TRBV6-4	once	14	TRBD1	TRBJ2-1	CASRTGTGVHEQFF	TGTGCCAGCCGGACCGGGACAGGGGTTCATGAGCAGTTCTTC
TRBV24-1	.	14	TRBD2	TRBJ2-1	CATSGTSEVNEQFF	TGTGCCACCAGTGGGACTAGCGAGGTCAATGAGCAGTTCTTC
TRBV28	.	12	.	TRBJ1-5	CASRRQDSAQHF	TGTGCCAGCAGACGACAGGATTCGGCCCAGCATTTT
TRBV19	.	14	.	TRBJ2-7	CASSIQGTTYEQYF	TGTGCCAGTAGTATACAGGGAACCACCTACGAGCAGTACTTC
TRBV13	.	16	TRBD1	TRBJ2-1	CASSSNYRGPYNEQFF	TGTGCCAGCAGCTCCAATTACAGGGGGCCCTACAATGAGCAGTTCTTC
TRBV7-2	few	15	TRBD1	TRBJ2-1	CASSLGDRGQVEQFF	TGTGCCAGCAGCTTAGGGGACAGGGGGCAGGTTGAGCAGTTCTTC
TRBV4-1	once	14	.	TRBJ1-1	CASSLTVMNTEAFF	TGCGCCAGCAGCCTGACAGTTATGAACACTGAAGCTTTCTTT
TRBV3-1/TRBV3-2	once	15	.	TRBJ1-2	CASSQDGGGYYGYTF	TGTGCCAGCAGCCAAGATGGGGGGGGCTACTATGGCTACACCTTC
TRBV5-6	.	15	TRBD1	TRBJ2-3	CAFMRGQGYTDTQYF	TGTGCCTTTATGCGGGGACAGGGATACACAGATACGCAGTATTTT
TRBV20-1	.	15	.	TRBJ2-7	CSASAQGRNWVEQYF	TGCAGTGCTAGTGCCCAGGGTCGGAATTGGGTCGAGCAGTACTTC
TRBV27	.	15	TRBD1	TRBJ1-1	CASSFHRGLNTEAFF	TGTGCCAGCAGTTTTCACAGGGGGCTGAACACTGAAGCTTTCTTT
TRBV5-5	.	13	.	TRBJ1-3	CASSLESGNTIYF	TGTGCCAGCAGCTTGGAATCAGGAAACACCATATATTTT
TRBV5-6	.	13	.	TRBJ2-7	CASSSEGQSEQYF	TGTGCCAGCAGCTCGGAGGGACAGAGCGAGCAGTACTTC
TRBV6-5	.	12	.	TRBJ2-1	CASTGWEDEQFF	TGTGCCAGCACCGGGTGGGAGGATGAGCAGTTCTTC
TRBV30	.	14	.	TRBJ1-6	CAWSSRVSYSPLHF	TGTGCCTGGAGCTCCCGGGTTAGTTATTCACCCCTCCACTTT
TRBV5-1	.	15	TRBD1	TRBJ1-1	CASSPDRAPNTEAFF	TGCGCCAGCAGCCCGGACAGGGCGCCAAACACTGAAGCTTTCTTT
TRBV28	few	16	.	TRBJ1-2	CASTLVGQGIRDGYTF	TGTGCCAGCACCCTGGTCGGGCAGGGGATTCGGGATGGCTACACCTTC
TRBV11-3	.	16	.	TRBJ2-7	CASSLDNGQPLPGQYF	TGTGCCAGCAGCTTAGATAACGGACAGCCTCTCCCAGGGCAGTACTTC
TRBV5-6	.	14	.	TRBJ1-2	CASRSSGDNYGYTF	TGTGCCAGCAGATCCTCAGGGGATAACTATGGCTACACCTTC
TRBV9	.	14	.	TRBJ2-3	CASSVWGDTDTQYF	TGTGCCAGCAGCGTATGGGGGGACACAGATACGCAGTATTTT